This T cell receptor beta chain emerged from a study of cytomegalovirus exposure and HLA in healthy donors (TCRdb year 2017). Some background on the complete study: An earlier analysis of some 500 of the donors reported 276 Gb of sequence data and around 120 million unique TCR beta sequences from about 179 million T cells. Roughly 300 gigabases of sequencing data and approximately 85 million unique TCR sequences were included in an early release covering several hundred HLA-typed donors. Of the 350 to 450 genotyped donors, roughly 80% were placed in the genetic ancestry cluster associated with self-reported Caucasian donors. The study was designed to test whether signatures of past pathogen exposure could be identified by cataloging public T cell receptors. The T cell repertoires of under 750 subjects were profiled by immunosequencing and related to cytomegalovirus serostatus. Besides the first cohort of more than 650 subjects, a separate validation cohort made up of over 95 different subjects was used. The study combined high-throughput TCR immunosequencing, statistical association of individual TCRs with disease status, and machine learning to predict cytomegalovirus infection status. To study patterns of TCR occurrence, a later analysis re-analyzed previously published TCR beta repertoires from 550 to 800 donors and added high-resolution HLA genotyping. In the later analysis, no new phenotypic data were used to find candidate immune exposures; instead, reliance was placed on TCR beta sequences and their occurrence across donors. An earlier analysis of 587 of the donors used high-throughput TCR beta sequencing to judge whether each TCR beta V gene segment behaved as functional or pseudogenic. Donor age, sex, ethnicity and CMV serostatus were compiled alongside the repertoire data. A later genetic analysis used genome-wide SNP genotypes for about three fifths of the 666 donors, treating that subset as a discovery cohort. All discovery cohort repertoires had been generated on a single sequencing platform. Both class I and class II loci were covered by HLA typing, at four-digit resolution. Typing coverage varied by locus: roughly 629-640 donors for A, B, C, DRB1 and DQB1; under 550 for DQA1; over 600 for DPA1; approximately 490 for DPB1. A handful of DR-DQ haplotypes were handled as single units for association and clustering because linkage in the cohort was strong. Across some 400 genotyped donors of the cohort, an average of about 220,000 unique TCR beta nucleotide sequences per donor were sequenced, and roughly 20% of those sequences were non-productive. Results and caveats for the whole study, not just this receptor: Most CMV-associated TCR beta chains appeared to be HLA-restricted in a later analysis, and the HLA associations seemed to be driven largely by CMV exposure. Assigning TCR associations to individual alleles was difficult when HLA alleles, especially DR and DQ, strongly co-occurred. A group of highly shared sequence variants was considered likely to be a technical artifact of the sequencing pipeline. In a later analysis, TCR association rates were found to vary across HLA loci, with the most associated TCRs seen for DRB1 alleles and the fewest for HLA-C alleles. A further reported finding was that TCR beta sequences accurately predicted the HLA-A and HLA-B alleles for most subjects in the first cohort. Across donors, most TCR sequences were observed very rarely, whereas some public TCRs were present in many individuals. The classifier was reported to diagnose cytomegalovirus status with high specificity and sensitivity in both the original cohort and the validation cohort. Three of the identified cytomegalovirus-associated TCR beta chains were confirmed in vitro to be specific for cytomegalovirus antigens. Roughly uniform sequencing depth across donors was assumed in presence/absence analyses, although this assumption may not hold. According to the authors, the approach could potentially be generalized to other disease states and immunological phenotypes. An association between a missense DCLRE1C variant and V-gene and J-gene trimming of TCR beta chains was found in a later genetic analysis and replicated in an independent cohort. The study listed approximately 150 TCR beta chains as associated with cytomegalovirus. Because counts were too low, around 17 rarely observed V segments, including chromosome 9 orphons, were left out of the earlier analysis of several hundred of the donors. In a later analysis, 16,951 TCR beta sequences were associated with specific HLA alleles at a false discovery rate of 0.05. Because HLA typing was missing for some donors at each locus, association tests included only the typed subset. A later analysis reported that several top co-occurrence clusters appeared linked to parvovirus B19, influenza, CMV and Epstein-Barr virus. In a later analysis, HLA-associated TCR beta chains showed more clonal expansion and lower generation probabilities than non-associated chains that were equally common. A later genetic analysis reported fewer N-insertions in productive TCRs among donors in an Asian-associated ancestry cluster than the approximately 700-donor mean. Broadly in line with IMGT annotations, most TCR beta V segments showed up in productive rearrangements about 90% or about 30% of the time in an earlier analysis of 587 of the donors. Correlated functional status among segregating V segments might reflect linkage disequilibrium, but an unknown experimental factor could not be ruled out. Immune exposure information for the cohort was limited to CMV serostatus. Only TCR beta chains were sequenced in this cohort, and the absence of alpha or paired-chain data limited detectable features.

Library construction relied on the immunoSEQ multiplex PCR assay. The multiplex PCR relied on a mix of 60 forward primers for TCR Vbeta segments and 13 reverse primers for TCR Jbeta segments. The CDR3 region of rearranged TCR beta genes was amplified from genomic DNA by a multiplex PCR assay. On the Illumina HiSeq System, the amplified TCR beta libraries were sequenced as 87-base-pair reads. The published analysis was carried out like this. A later analysis counted around 72 million unique TCR beta chains across the 670 or so repertoires, and 9.5 million to 11 million of these chains were shared by at least two donors. Raw reads were error-corrected and collapsed into unique sequences by a nearest-neighbor algorithm in which closely related sequences were merged to remove PCR and sequencing errors. To assign V, D and J gene segments, CDR3 sequences were aligned to IMGT reference sequences. For a sequence to be retained, at least a six-nucleotide match to both a V gene segment and a J gene segment was required. Rearrangements were called productive when the CDR3 lacked stop codons and stayed in frame with V and J; all others were non-productive. Following IMGT convention, CDR3 was defined as the stretch from the second conserved V-encoded cysteine up to the conserved J-encoded phenylalanine. Sequences without an unambiguous match to a single V gene segment were excluded from the earlier analysis of over 500 of the donors. An earlier analysis of 587 of the donors classified V segments as functional when productive rearrangements were above 56.7% and as segregating when the standard deviation between donors was above 5%. To diagnose cytomegalovirus status from the catalog of TCR beta chain sequences, a statistical classification framework was built. V and J gene assignment, in a later analysis, came from comparing TCR nucleotide sequences with IMGT/GENE-DB human TR gene sequences. The TCRdist pipeline was used in a later analysis to assign CDR3 sequences and most-parsimonious VDJ recombination scenarios. In a later analysis, every TCR beta chain was defined by the combination of its CDR3 amino acid sequence and its V-gene family, and reads without a unique V-gene family were dropped. A later analysis removed 450 to 600 highly shared, low-generation-probability nucleotide sequences to deal with suspected cross-contamination and a sequencing artifact. In a later analysis, a clonal expansion index was calculated for each public chain from normalized within-repertoire ranks of inferred template counts. A later analysis computed generation probabilities with a VDJ recombination model fitted to out-of-frame rearrangements, and checked the results against IGoR. A later analysis scored TCR-TCR, TCR-HLA and TCR-CMV co-occurrence with hypergeometric tests, applying a repertoire-size bias correction to TCR pairs. False discovery rates were estimated in a later analysis by permuting HLA or CMV assignments 20 times. A later analysis grouped co-occurring TCRs with DBSCAN, adding TCRdist sequence similarity when clustering within HLA-allele-positive subsets. Co-occurrence clustering excluded repertoires with fewer than 30,000 or more than 120,000 public chains, plus five with anomalous nucleotide sharing. TCRdb retrieved this table from immuneACCESS and kept in-frame rearrangements only. Not all clones are present; in checked studies, unresolved V genes account for under half, and no reason is known for the remainder. V, J and clone size were drawn from that table, and D and trimming were deduced from the DNA. In all, the sample holds around 170,000 clones, and over 70% of those were seen once. 2.5% to 3.5% of the sample lies in the top ten.

The cohort was made up of under 800 healthy bone marrow donors. Cohort members were all nominally healthy when sampled, although unrecorded immune exposures were likely present. The donor tested CMV seropositive and was one of the 289 seropositive cohort members. Every donor gave a peripheral blood sample, and the peripheral blood mononuclear cells from that sample were used for TCR beta sequencing. The Qiagen DNeasy Blood Extraction Kit was used to extract genomic DNA from the blood cell samples. In regard to this clone: Which antigen it targets is not known. Base qualities are missing; no much larger clone stands one base away.

Sample: PBMCs. This TCR came from a woman aged 45-59 years in good health and CMV-seropositive.

In nucleotides, the sequence is TGCAGCGCCGGGGGTGTCAGGGGGGCTGGGGCCAACGTCCTGACTTTC. This encodes CSAGGVRGAGANVLTF. Recombination linked TRBV29-1 to TRBJ2-6; 7 matching bases give a weak D call of TRBD1. Deletion took 7 bases off V and 2 bases off J, with a span of 18 bases between the germline ends. Reading the germline V gene gives CDR1 SQVTM and CDR2 ANQGSEA. From the cysteine through the phenylalanine, the CDR3 covers 16 amino acids. The only DNA kept is the CDR3, 48 bases in frame from the first base.